Each of the 9 T cell receptor beta chains below was sequenced from the same sample in a study of cytomegalovirus exposure and HLA in healthy donors. The repertoire was sequenced with immunoSEQ multiplex PCR; TCRdb's copy has only in-frame clones and lacks some. The data show 220,000 or so clones, less than 90% seen once. Input material: PBMCs. The receptors stem from a woman under 30 in good health and CMV-seronegative.

This clone has more than one count but fewer than ten. The chain employs TRBV7-9 and TRBJ2-7; 10 nucleotides align to TRBD1. Per the germline V gene, CDR1 is SEHNR and CDR2 is FQNEAQ (reference sequence). This CDR3 spans 15 amino acids. The V gene end was trimmed by 1 base and the J gene end by 2 bases; junction bases not matched to a gene: 2. The CDR3 spells CASSLGTGGTYEQYF. CDR3 DNA: TGTGCCAGCAGCTTAGGGACAGGGGGAACCTACGAGCAGTACTTC.

Comments on this clone: At one of its ends the junction is not consistent with the germline gene, which may arise from a read error. This chain uses TRBV7-7 with TRBJ1-6; perhaps TRBD1 as D (5 bases). This CDR3 has 15 residues. The germline V gene encodes CDR1 SSHAT and CDR2 FNYEAQ (reference sequence). DNA of the CDR3: TGTGCTAGCAGCTTAGGTGTCGGGGGAAATTCACCCCTCCACTTT. Amino acids: CASSLGVGGNSPLHF.

This chain links TRBV27 with TRBJ2-7, with D hard to call. Germline V gene sequence: CDR1 MNHEY, CDR2 SMNVEV (reference sequence). V was shortened by 4 bases and J by 3 bases, with 13 bases between the two germline ends. The CDR3 is 14 residues long. CDR3 DNA sequence: TGTGCCAGCAGTTATGGGCAAGGAATCTACGAGCAGTACTTC. It is translated as CASSYGQGIYEQYF.

In this sample, this clone turned up once. This chain joins TRBV5-1 and TRBJ2-5, with D unresolved. Germline CDR1 and CDR2: SGHRS and YFSETQ. V was trimmed by 5 bases and J by 5 bases, leaving 10 bases between them. This CDR3 has 12 amino acids. CDR3 protein: CASRGTAETQYF. The DNA of the CDR3 is TGCGCCAGCAGGGGCACAGCGGAGACCCAGTACTTC.

CDR3 DNA sequence: TGTGCCAGCAGCAGGTACCGTGTTGGCTACACCTTC. Encoded protein: CASSRYRVGYTF. The V and J genes are TRBV28 and TRBJ1-2, with D hard to call. Germline V gene lookup returns CDR1 MDHEN and CDR2 SYDVKM. The CDR3 extends over 12 amino acids. V gave up 6 bases and J gave up 7 bases, with 12 bases separating them.

This clone appeared a single time. The rearrangement joins TRBV2 to TRBJ1-4; D gene uncertain. V was clipped by 11 bases and J by 8 bases, with 9 bases between them. The CDR3 has 10 residues. Germline values: CDR1 SNHLY, CDR2 FYNNEI. As DNA, the CDR3 is TGTGCCTCCGAAAAGGAAAAACTGTTTTTT. This codes for CASEKEKLFF.

The gene calls are TRBV27 and TRBJ2-7; 7 bases are a match to TRBD2. After removal of 3 bases from V and 0 bases from J, the junction contained 5 bases not matched to a gene. This CDR3 is built from 15 residues. Germline CDR1 is MNHEY and CDR2 is SMNVEV (reference sequence). The CDR3 sequence is CASSFKRTSSYEQYF. The CDR3 DNA is TGTGCCAGCAGTTTCAAGCGGACTAGCTCCTACGAGCAGTACTTC.

The V call is TRBV6-5, the J call TRBJ2-7; 11 bases map to TRBD1. Germline V gene data show CDR1 as MNHEY and CDR2 as SVGAGI. The CDR3 is made up of 14 amino acids. V shed 0 bases, J shed 6 bases, and the junction held 1 base outside the gene matches. The CDR3 protein is CASSYSGQGAEQYF. The CDR3 nucleotides are TGTGCCAGCAGTTACTCCGGACAGGGGGCCGAGCAGTACTTC.

As concerns this clone: The junction differs from germline at one of its ends, possibly a read error. The chain employs TRBV2 and TRBJ2-1, with unresolved D. The germline gives CDR1 SNHLY, CDR2 FYNNEI. This CDR3 is built from 15 residues. CDR3: CASSESIGHYHEQFF. DNA of the CDR3: TGTGCCAGCAGTGAGAGTATCGGGCACTACCATGAGCAGTTCTTC.